The 20 T cell receptor beta chains in this list originate from one sample, sequenced in a study of T cell repertoires in cytomegalovirus infection. Each CDR3 protein is one row after TCRdb ran MiXCR on the reads. This sample has about 180,000 distinct CDR3 sequences; roughly 15% occur once, and the top ten carry about 25%. Input material: CD8+ T cells from PBMCs. The origin of the receptors is a human donor in good health (CMV status not recorded). Some clones in this sample may be carry-over from other donors' samples.

This clonotype was seen a few times. The rearrangement joins TRBV6-2 or TRBV6-3 to TRBJ1-5; the D is unclear. The CDR3 is 14 amino acids. CDR1 and CDR2 from the germline V gene are MNHEY and SVGEGT. Trimming shortened V by 2 bases and J by 0 bases, and 5 bases separated the two germline ends. CDR3 region: CASSYAVSNQPQHF. For the CDR3, the DNA is TGTGCCAGCAGTTACGCCGTTAGCAATCAGCCCCAGCATTTT.

Many counts were recorded for this clonotype. The V and J genes are TRBV12-3 or TRBV12-4 and TRBJ2-1; 7 bases map to TRBD1. The V and J ends lost 8 bases and 3 bases, in that order; junction bases with no gene match: 4. The CDR3 extends over 13 amino acids. CDR3 sequence reads: CASFTGVYNEQFF. For the CDR3, the DNA is TGTGCCAGCTTTACAGGGGTCTACAATGAGCAGTTCTTC.

This clonotype was detected only once. The chain couples TRBV5-6 to TRBJ2-7; 8 nucleotides match TRBD1. There are 14 residues in the CDR3. V shed 3 bases and J 2 bases; nucleotides not matched to a gene: 4. Per germline, CDR1 SGHDT and CDR2 YYEEEE. CDR3 residues: CASSYGTGAYEQYF. CDR3 nucleotide sequence: TGTGCCAGCAGCTACGGGACAGGAGCCTACGAGCAGTACTTC.

V and J are TRBV11-2 and TRBJ2-5, with unresolved D. The germline V gene encodes CDR1 SGHAT and CDR2 FQNNGV. The CDR3 is 16 amino acids. Between the trimmed V and J ends, which lost 5 bases and 1 base, there was a span of 17 bases. The chain's CDR3 is CASSPPLGTFQETQYF. The CDR3 bases are TGTGCCAGCAGCCCGCCCTTGGGCACATTCCAAGAGACCCAGTACTTC.

A single count supports this clonotype. The rearrangement joins TRBV20-1 to TRBJ2-7, with D maybe TRBD1 (6 bases). The length of the CDR3 is 13 residues. Germline V gene sequence: CDR1 DFQATT, CDR2 SNEGSKA (reference sequence). Trimming removed 3 bases from V and 0 bases from J, with 9 bases in between. The CDR3 sequence is CSARGASSYEQYF. In DNA, the CDR3 is TGCAGTGCTAGGGGGGCCAGCTCCTACGAGCAGTACTTC.

This clonotype was seen more than once but under ten times. This rearrangement joins TRBV7-9 to TRBJ2-7; no clear D gene. Germline V CDR1 and CDR2: SEHNR, FQNEAQ (reference sequence). V shed 6 bases and J shed 6 bases, with 12 bases lying between them. This CDR3 is built from 12 residues. The DNA of the CDR3 is TGTGCCAGCAGTTGGACCTCGGGCGAGCAGTACTTC. This sequence encodes CASSWTSGEQYF.

The rearrangement uses TRBV7-2 and TRBJ1-2; D uncertain. The germline V gene has CDR1 SGHTA and CDR2 FQGNSA. This CDR3 spans 15 amino acids. V was shortened by 0 bases and J by 4 bases, with 12 bases between the two germline ends. As DNA, the CDR3 is TGTGCCAGCAGCTTAGCGGGCACGAGCGGCTATGGCTACACCTTC. It is translated as CASSLAGTSGYGYTF.

This clonotype was observed many times. The chain has TRBV7-9 and TRBJ1-3; D is possibly TRBD1 (5 bases). CDR1 SEHNR and CDR2 FQNEAQ come from the germline V gene (reference sequence). Trimming shortened V by 4 bases and J by 0 bases, and 16 bases separated the two germline ends. The CDR3 covers 17 residues. The CDR3 region has the DNA TGTGCCAGCAGCTCTGCTTCGGGGGGTAGCTCTGGAAACACCATATATTTT. This sequence encodes CASSSASGGSSGNTIYF.

This clonotype was seen a handful of times. The chain couples TRBV4-3 to TRBJ2-2; 8 positions match TRBD2. V dropped 0 bases and J dropped 1; count of bases not matched to a gene: 4. Per the germline V gene, CDR1 is LGHNA and CDR2 is YSLEER. This CDR3 contains 17 residues. CDR3 nucleotide sequence: TGCGCCAGCAGCCAAGATCCAGCGGGGGTGAACACCGGGGAGCTGTTTTTT. Amino acid sequence: CASSQDPAGVNTGELFF.

This clonotype was detected a few times. The J gene is TRBJ2-2, the V gene TRBV4-1; 8 bases fit TRBD2. CDR3 length equals 14 residues. Germline assignment: CDR1 MGHRA and CDR2 YSYEKL. Losses at the gene ends were 3 bases for V and 5 bases for J; bases not matched to a gene: 2. CDR3 nucleotides: TGCGCCAGCAGCCACAGCGGGAGTACCGGGGAGCTGTTTTTT. As protein: CASSHSGSTGELFF.

This clonotype came up a few times. The rearrangement links TRBV7-8 to TRBJ1-5; 8 bases map to TRBD1. The J segment lost 5 bases and the V segment lost 5 bases, leaving 8 bases of the junction unmatched. This CDR3 region has 15 residues. CDR1 is SGHVS, CDR2 FQNEAQ, per germline. The CDR3 DNA sequence: TGTGCCAGCAGCCTCAGGGGGCTCGTAGATCAGCCCCAGCATTTT. This gives the protein CASSLRGLVDQPQHF.

This clonotype has a count of ten or more. The V gene is TRBV7-3, the J gene TRBJ1-1, with TRBD1 as a possible D gene (5 bases). The CDR3 contains 15 residues. Germline V CDR1 and CDR2: SGHTA, FQGTGA. V gave up 1 base and J gave up 2 bases, with 11 bases separating them. CDR3: CASSLNPGLNTEAFF. The CDR3 DNA reads TGTGCCAGCAGCTTAAACCCGGGACTCAACACTGAAGCTTTCTTT.

This clonotype was observed at least ten times. The chain employs TRBV6-6 and TRBJ1-2; D unresolved. Germline V gene lookup returns CDR1 MNHNY and CDR2 SVGAGI (reference sequence). The V and J ends lost 0 bases and 12 bases respectively, with 8 bases between them. The CDR3 contains 11 residues. The CDR3 sequence: CASSYSGSDTF. The CDR3 DNA sequence: TGTGCCAGCAGTTACTCCGGGAGCGACACCTTC.

This rearrangement joins TRBV4-2 to TRBJ2-7; D might be TRBD2 (6 bases). Trimming pared 5 bases from V and 7 bases from J, leaving 18 bases between. The CDR3 totals 14 residues. CDR1 is LGHNA and CDR2 is YNFKEQ in the germline V gene. The CDR3 loop reads CASSTGTPDYEQYF. CDR3 DNA: TGTGCCAGCAGCACCGGGACTCCAGACTATGAGCAGTACTTC.

This clonotype showed up just a few times. This chain links TRBV11-2 with TRBJ1-1; TRBD1 matches 7 bases. Germline-derived CDR1 and CDR2 are SGHAT and FQNNGV. This CDR3 spans 15 amino acids. The V gene end was trimmed by 5 bases and the J gene end by 5 bases; junction bases not matched to a gene: 11. CDR3 nucleotide sequence: TGTGCCAGCAGCCTGGGTGAGGGGGCGCGAACTGAAGCTTTCTTT. Residues: CASSLGEGARTEAFF.

This clonotype was seen a single time. The CDR3, as DNA: TGTGCTAGTGGTCCCCCCGGGACTAGCGGTTCCTACGAGCAGTACTTC. Encoded protein: CASGPPGTSGSYEQYF. The chain carries TRBV12-5 and TRBJ2-7; TRBD2 agrees at 11 bases. The V segment lost 5 bases and the J segment 1 base; nucleotides outside the gene matches: 7. Germline loops: CDR1 LGHNT, CDR2 FRNRAP. This CDR3 has 16 amino acids.

This chain connects TRBV6-6 to TRBJ2-1, with 8 bases that match TRBD1. This CDR3 has 21 amino acids. V lost 0 bases to trimming and J lost 2 bases; unmatched junction nucleotides: 18. The germline V gene has CDR1 MNHNY and CDR2 SVGAGI (reference sequence). The CDR3 reads CASSYSPPGAGGRSAYNEQFF. In DNA, the CDR3 is TGTGCCAGCAGTTACTCCCCCCCGGGGGCAGGGGGCAGGTCGGCCTACAATGAGCAGTTCTTC.

This clonotype came up a few times. The chain links TRBV12-3 or TRBV12-4 to TRBJ2-2, with D possibly matching TRBD1 (5 bases). Trimming took 1 base from V and 4 from J, leaving 7 bases between them. This CDR3 is built from 14 residues. The CDR3 is CASSLGTTTGELFF. The CDR3 nucleotides read TGTGCCAGCAGTTTAGGGACAACCACCGGGGAGCTGTTTTTT.

The CDR3 reads CASSGVLGSEQYF. The CDR3 DNA reads TGTGCCAGCAGTGGAGTTCTCGGATCCGAGCAGTACTTC. This sequence joins TRBV7-9 and TRBJ2-7; D not resolved. CDR1 and CDR2 (germline): SEHNR, FQNEAQ (reference sequence). The CDR3 is 13 residues long. Between the trimmed V and J ends, which lost 6 bases and 6 bases, there was a span of 15 bases.

This clonotype showed up just a few times. The CDR3, as DNA: TGTGCCAGCGGGGGGACGCCGGCTAACTATGGCTACACCTTC. As protein: CASGGTPANYGYTF. This chain links TRBV13 with TRBJ1-2; a weak D match, TRBD1 (5 bases). Germline values: CDR1 PRHDT, CDR2 FYEKMQ (reference sequence). CDR3 size: 14 residues. Trimming left V 8 bases short and J 0 bases short, with 13 bases between.